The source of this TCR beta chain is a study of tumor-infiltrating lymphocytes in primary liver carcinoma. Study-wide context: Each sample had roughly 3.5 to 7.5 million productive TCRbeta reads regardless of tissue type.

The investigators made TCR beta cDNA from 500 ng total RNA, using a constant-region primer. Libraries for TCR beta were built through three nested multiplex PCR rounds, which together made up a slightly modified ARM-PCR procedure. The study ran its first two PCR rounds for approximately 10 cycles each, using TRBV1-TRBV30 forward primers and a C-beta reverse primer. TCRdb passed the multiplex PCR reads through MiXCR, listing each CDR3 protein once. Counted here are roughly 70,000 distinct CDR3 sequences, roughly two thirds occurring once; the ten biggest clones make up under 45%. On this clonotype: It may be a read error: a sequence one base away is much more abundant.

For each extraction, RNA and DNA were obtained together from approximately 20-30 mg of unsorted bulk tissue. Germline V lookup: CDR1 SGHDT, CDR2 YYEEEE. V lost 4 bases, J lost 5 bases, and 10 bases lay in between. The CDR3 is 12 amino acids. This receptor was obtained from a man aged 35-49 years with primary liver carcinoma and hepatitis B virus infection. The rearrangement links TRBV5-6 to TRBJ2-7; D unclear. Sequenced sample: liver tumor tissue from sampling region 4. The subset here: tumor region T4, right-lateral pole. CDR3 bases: TGTGCCAGCAGCCTTAAAATGGACGAGCAGTACTTC. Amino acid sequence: CASSLKMDEQYF.